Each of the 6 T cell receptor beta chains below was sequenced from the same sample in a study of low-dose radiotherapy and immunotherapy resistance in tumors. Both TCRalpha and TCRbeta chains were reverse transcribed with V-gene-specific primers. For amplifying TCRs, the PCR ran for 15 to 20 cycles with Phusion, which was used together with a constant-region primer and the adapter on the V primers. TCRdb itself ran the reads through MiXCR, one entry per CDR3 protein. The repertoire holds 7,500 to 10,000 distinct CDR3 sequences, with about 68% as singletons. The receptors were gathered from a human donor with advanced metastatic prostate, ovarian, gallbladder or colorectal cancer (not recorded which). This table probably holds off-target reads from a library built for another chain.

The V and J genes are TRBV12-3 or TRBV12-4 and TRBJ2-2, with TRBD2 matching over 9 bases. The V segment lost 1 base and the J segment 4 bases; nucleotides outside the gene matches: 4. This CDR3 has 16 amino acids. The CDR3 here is CASSLGLAAFTGELFF. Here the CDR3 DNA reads TGTGCCAGCAGTTTAGGACTAGCGGCATTCACCGGGGAGCTGTTTTTT.

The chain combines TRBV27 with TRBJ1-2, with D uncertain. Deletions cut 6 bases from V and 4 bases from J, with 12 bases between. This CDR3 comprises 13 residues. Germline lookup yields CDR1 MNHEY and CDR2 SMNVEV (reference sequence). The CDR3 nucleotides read TGTGCCAGCAGGCAAAGGGATGTCTATGGCTACACCTTC. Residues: CASRQRDVYGYTF.

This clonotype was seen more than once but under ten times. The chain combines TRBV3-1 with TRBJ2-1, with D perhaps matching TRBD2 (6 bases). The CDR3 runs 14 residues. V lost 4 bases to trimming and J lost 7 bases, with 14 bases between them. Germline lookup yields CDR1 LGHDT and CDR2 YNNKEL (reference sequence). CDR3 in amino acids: CASSLPGLSNEQFF. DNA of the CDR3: TGTGCCAGCAGCCTTCCGGGACTTTCAAATGAGCAGTTCTTC.

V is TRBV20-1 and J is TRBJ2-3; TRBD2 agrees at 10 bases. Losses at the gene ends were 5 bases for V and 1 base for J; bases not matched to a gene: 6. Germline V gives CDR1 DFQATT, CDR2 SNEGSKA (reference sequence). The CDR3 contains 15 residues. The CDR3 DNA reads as TGCAGTGCTTTTCGACTAGCGGGTCGCACAGATACGCAGTATTTT. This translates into CSAFRLAGRTDTQYF.

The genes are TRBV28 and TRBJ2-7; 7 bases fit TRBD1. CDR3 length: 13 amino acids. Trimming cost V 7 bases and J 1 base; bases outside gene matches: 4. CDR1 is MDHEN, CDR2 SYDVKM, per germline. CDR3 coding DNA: TGTGCCAGCATGGACAGGACATCCTACGAGCAGTACTTC. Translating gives CASMDRTSYEQYF.

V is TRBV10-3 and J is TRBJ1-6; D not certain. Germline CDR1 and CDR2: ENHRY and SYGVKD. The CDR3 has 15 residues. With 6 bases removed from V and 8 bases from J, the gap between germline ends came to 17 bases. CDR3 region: CAISRGRLGDSPLHF. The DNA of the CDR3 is TGTGCCATCAGCCGCGGACGCCTTGGGGATTCACCCCTCCACTTT.